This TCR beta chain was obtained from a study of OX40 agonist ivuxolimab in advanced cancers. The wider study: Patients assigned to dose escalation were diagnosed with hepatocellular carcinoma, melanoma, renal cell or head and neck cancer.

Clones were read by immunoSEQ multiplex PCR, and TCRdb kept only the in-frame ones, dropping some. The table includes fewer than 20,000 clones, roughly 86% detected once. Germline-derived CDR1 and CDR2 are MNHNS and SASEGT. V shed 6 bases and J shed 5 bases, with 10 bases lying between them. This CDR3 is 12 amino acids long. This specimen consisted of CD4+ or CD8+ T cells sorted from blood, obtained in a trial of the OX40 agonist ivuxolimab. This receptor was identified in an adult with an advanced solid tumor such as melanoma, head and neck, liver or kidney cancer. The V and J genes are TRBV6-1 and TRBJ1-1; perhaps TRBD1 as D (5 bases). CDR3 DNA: TGTGCCAGCAGACAGGTGGTTACTGAAGCTTTCTTT. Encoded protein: CASRQVVTEAFF.